The next 21 T cell receptor beta chains were all read from a single sample in a study of T cells in Graves' hyperthyroidism and ophthalmopathy. What was amplified from RNA transcripts were TCR beta CDR3 regions. RT-PCR in the first round (using the HTBI primer set) targeted the TCR CDR3. TCRdb processed the multiplex PCR reads anew with MiXCR; each CDR3 protein has one entry. The sample contains about 590,000 distinct CDR3 sequences, less than 20% of which appear only once. Sequences were obtained from blood. These receptors were collected from a woman in her thirties with Graves' hyperthyroidism.

This clonotype has a count of ten or more. The J gene is TRBJ1-1, the V gene TRBV6-5; D ambiguous. This CDR3 region has 14 residues. Looked up from germline, CDR1 is MNHEY and CDR2 is SVGAGI. The ends were cut back, 3 bases at V and 1 base at J, with 9 bases in the middle. The CDR3 loop is CASSYRLSNTEAFF. In DNA form, the CDR3 reads TGTGCCAGCAGTTATCGCCTCTCGAACACTGAAGCTTTCTTT.

This clonotype was detected ten times or more. This chain connects TRBV28 to TRBJ1-5; D might be TRBD1 (5 bases). This CDR3 contains 14 residues. V was shortened by 3 bases and J by 3 bases, with 9 bases between the two germline ends. The germline CDR1 and CDR2 sequences are MDHEN and SYDVKM. Written as DNA, the CDR3 is TGTGCCAGCAGTTTCGGGGGGAACAATCAGCCCCAGCATTTT. Its translation: CASSFGGNNQPQHF.

There are a few counts of this clonotype. V gene TRBV20-1 combines with J gene TRBJ1-1, with a weak D call TRBD1 (6 bases). This CDR3 is 12 amino acids long. V gave up 0 bases and J gave up 7 bases, with 9 bases separating them. CDR1 DFQATT and CDR2 SNEGSKA come from the germline V gene (reference sequence). CDR3 protein: CSARDRGIEAFF. The CDR3, as DNA: TGCAGTGCTAGAGATAGGGGGATTGAAGCTTTCTTT.

This clonotype was detected ten times or more. The rearrangement links TRBV18 to TRBJ2-7; 7 bases align to TRBD1. The germline V gene encodes CDR1 KGHSH and CDR2 LQKENI. V was clipped by 2 bases and J by 3 bases; unmatched bases: 10. The CDR3 consists of 16 residues. In nucleotides, the CDR3 is TGTGCCAGCTCACCAGAGACAGGGTTATTAGGCTACGAGCAGTACTTC. This translates into CASSPETGLLGYEQYF.

This clonotype was seen ten or more times. The chain recombines TRBV27 with TRBJ1-4; D unclear. Germline V CDR1 and CDR2: MNHEY, SMNVEV (reference sequence). This CDR3 is 13 amino acids long. Trimming left V 3 bases short and J 5 bases short, with 7 bases between. CDR3 DNA: TGTGCCAGCAGTTTGTTCCAGAATGAAAAACTGTTTTTT. It translates to CASSLFQNEKLFF.

The chain combines TRBV4-1 with TRBJ2-2, with a tentative D call TRBD1 (5 bases). Between the trimmed V and J ends, which lost 6 bases and 7 bases, there was a span of 12 bases. CDR3 size: 13 residues. CDR1 MGHRA and CDR2 YSYEKL come from the germline V gene. The CDR3 DNA sequence: TGCGCCAGCAGGCCTCAGGGTGGCGGGGAGCTGTTTTTT. Translated: CASRPQGGGELFF.

This clonotype was counted a few times. This chain connects TRBV6-1 to TRBJ2-7; 13 nucleotides agree with TRBD2. Trimming took 5 bases from V and 3 from J; bases not matched to a gene: 19. The length of the CDR3 is 20 residues. Germline-derived CDR1 and CDR2 are MNHNS and SASEGT. CDR3 loop: CASSNQPGTSGIPADYEQYF. The CDR3 DNA reads as TGTGCCAGCAGTAACCAACCCGGGACTAGCGGGATCCCCGCCGACTACGAGCAGTACTTC.

This clonotype was recorded many times. The chain joins TRBV29-1 to TRBJ2-3; D remains ambiguous. Per the germline V gene, CDR1 is SQVTM and CDR2 is ANQGSEA. V dropped 4 bases and J dropped 0 bases, with 14 bases sitting between them. There are 15 residues in the CDR3. CDR3 sequence (DNA): TGCAGCGTTGCACCGTCTCACTATAGCACAGATACGCAGTATTTT. Translated: CSVAPSHYSTDTQYF.

The sample holds a few counts of this clonotype. The chain joins TRBV14 to TRBJ2-5; unclear D gene. V lost 0 bases and J 5 bases, leaving 13 bases between the germline ends. The CDR3 totals 15 residues. CDR1 SGHDN and CDR2 FVKESK come from the germline V gene. The CDR3 here is CASSQDWGPLETQYF. In DNA, the CDR3 is TGTGCCAGCAGCCAAGATTGGGGTCCTCTTGAGACCCAGTACTTC.

In this sample, this clonotype turned up many times. The V call is TRBV12-3 or TRBV12-4, the J call TRBJ1-1; D uncertain. Trimming removed 7 bases from V and 4 bases from J, with 13 bases in between. The CDR3 length is 13 residues. Here the CDR3 reads CASKNVGITEAFF. The CDR3 DNA follows: TGTGCCAGCAAGAACGTAGGAATCACTGAAGCTTTCTTT.

There are many counts of this clonotype. This sequence joins TRBV20-1 and TRBJ1-4; D not certain. This CDR3 spans 15 amino acids. The V gene lost 3 bases and the J gene lost 0 bases, with 11 bases spanning the gap. CDR1 is DFQATT and CDR2 is SNEGSKA in the germline V gene (reference sequence). The CDR3 sequence: CSARTEAATNEKLFF. CDR3 nucleotides: TGCAGTGCTAGGACCGAGGCTGCAACTAATGAAAAACTGTTTTTT.

The V and J genes are TRBV27 and TRBJ2-1, with D possibly being TRBD1 (6 bases). Deletions cut 2 bases from V and 5 bases from J, with 16 bases between. The CDR3 spans 16 residues. Looked up from germline, CDR1 is MNHEY and CDR2 is SMNVEV (reference sequence). The CDR3: CASSLPPGVGHNEQFF. The CDR3 nucleotides are TGTGCCAGCAGTTTACCCCCAGGGGTGGGCCACAATGAGCAGTTCTTC.

This clonotype was observed at least ten times. The chain has TRBV7-9 and TRBJ2-5; possibly TRBD1 for D (6 bases). Germline V CDR1 and CDR2: SEHNR, FQNEAQ (reference sequence). The CDR3 runs 16 residues. Trimming left V 0 bases short and J 1 base short, with 12 bases between. This CDR3 reads CASSLAPRTVQETQYF. Written as DNA, the CDR3 is TGTGCCAGCAGCTTAGCGCCCCGGACAGTCCAAGAGACCCAGTACTTC.

This clonotype was counted many times. The chain links TRBV5-1 to TRBJ1-1; D unclear. Germline V gene sequence: CDR1 SGHRS, CDR2 YFSETQ. The CDR3 sequence is 13 residues long. Deletions cut 0 bases from V and 5 bases from J, with 8 bases between. CDR3 region: CASSLDTQTEAFF. The DNA of the CDR3 is TGCGCCAGCAGCTTGGACACACAAACTGAAGCTTTCTTT.

This clonotype has a count of ten or more. The rearrangement uses TRBV6-1 and TRBJ2-3; TRBD2 matches at 7 bases. CDR3 length: 16 amino acids. CDR1 and CDR2 (germline): MNHNS, SASEGT. J gave up 0 bases and V 5 bases, and 8 bases lay outside the gene matches. The CDR3 loop is CASSYGVSGSTDTQYF. CDR3 DNA sequence: TGTGCCAGCAGTTACGGGGTTAGCGGGAGCACAGATACGCAGTATTTT.

This clonotype was observed at least ten times. This chain links TRBV19 with TRBJ2-7; 8 nucleotides agree with TRBD2. Germline CDR1 LNHDA, CDR2 SQIVND (reference sequence). With V trimmed by 4 bases and J by 2 bases, 4 bases remained unmatched. The CDR3 is 14 residues long. The CDR3 here is CASSTGGGTYEQYF. CDR3 coding DNA: TGTGCCAGTAGTACGGGGGGGGGAACCTACGAGCAGTACTTC. Using reference TRBV19 and TRBJ2-7 for the parts outside the CDR3, the full variable domain is DGGITQSPKYLFRKEGQNVTLSCEQNLNHDAMYWYRQDPGQGLRLIYYSQIVNDFQKGDIAEGYSVSREKKESFPLTVTSAQKNPTAFYLCASSTGGGTYEQYFGPGTRLTVT.

This clonotype was observed a few times. The genes are TRBV29-1 and TRBJ2-6; possible D gene TRBD1, 7 bases. Germline assignment: CDR1 SQVTM and CDR2 ANQGSEA. The CDR3 contains 19 residues. Trimming pared 5 bases from V and 0 bases from J, leaving 23 bases between. The CDR3 spells CSVSAFTGDLSSGANVLTF. Written as DNA, the CDR3 is TGCAGCGTTTCCGCTTTCACAGGGGACTTAAGCTCTGGGGCCAACGTCCTGACTTTC.

This clonotype was seen ten or more times. The chain has TRBV28 and TRBJ1-2, with 9 positions matching TRBD1. This CDR3 is built from 15 residues. Germline V lookup: CDR1 MDHEN, CDR2 SYDVKM. V gave up 2 bases and J gave up 4 bases; unmatched junction bases: 5. In nucleotides, the CDR3 is TGTGCCAGCAGTTTAGGGACAGGGCCTGGCTATGGCTACACCTTC. It codes for CASSLGTGPGYGYTF.

The rearrangement uses TRBV11-3 and TRBJ1-5; D ambiguous. Trimming pared 5 bases from V and 9 bases from J, leaving 17 bases between. The CDR3 spans 14 residues. Germline CDR1 is SGHNT and CDR2 is YENEEA. DNA for the CDR3: TGTGCCAGCAGCCCTATGAGGAGTCGGTGGCCCCAGCATTTT. Translation gives CASSPMRSRWPQHF.

This clonotype was counted between two and nine times. The V and J genes are TRBV13 and TRBJ1-4; no firm D call. Trimming took 0 bases from V and 7 from J, leaving 18 bases between them. Germline lookup yields CDR1 PRHDT and CDR2 FYEKMQ (reference sequence). The CDR3 consists of 17 residues. CDR3 DNA: TGTGCCAGCAGCTTAGGCCTAAGGGCGGTATCTGGTGAAAAACTGTTTTTT. It is translated as CASSLGLRAVSGEKLFF.

The V gene is TRBV2, the J gene TRBJ1-6; D possibly corresponds to TRBD1 (5 bases). V was trimmed by 3 bases and J by 7 bases, leaving 7 bases between them. In germline, CDR1 is SNHLY, CDR2 FYNNEI. This CDR3 spans 13 amino acids. The DNA of the CDR3 is TGTGCCAGCAGTGAGGGGGGAAATTCACCCCTCCACTTT. Protein: CASSEGGNSPLHF.